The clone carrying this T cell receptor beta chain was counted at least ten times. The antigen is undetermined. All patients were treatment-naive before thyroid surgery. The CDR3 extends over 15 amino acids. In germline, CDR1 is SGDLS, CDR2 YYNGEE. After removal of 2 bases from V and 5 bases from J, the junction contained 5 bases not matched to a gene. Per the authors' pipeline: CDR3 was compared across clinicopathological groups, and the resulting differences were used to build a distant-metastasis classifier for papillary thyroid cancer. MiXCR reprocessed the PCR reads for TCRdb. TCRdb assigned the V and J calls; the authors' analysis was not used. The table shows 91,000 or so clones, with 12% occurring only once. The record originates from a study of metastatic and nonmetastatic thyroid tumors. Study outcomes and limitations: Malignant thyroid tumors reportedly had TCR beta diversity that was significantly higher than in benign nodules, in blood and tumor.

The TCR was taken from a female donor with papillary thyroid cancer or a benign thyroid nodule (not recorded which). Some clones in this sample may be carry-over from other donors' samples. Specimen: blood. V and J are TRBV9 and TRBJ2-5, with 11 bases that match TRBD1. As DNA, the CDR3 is TGTGCCAGCAGCGTGGGACAGGGGGTATGGGAGACCCAGTACTTC. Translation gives CASSVGQGVWETQYF.